This T cell receptor (beta chain) is drawn from a study of cytomegalovirus exposure and HLA in healthy donors. Concerning this clone: Antigen unknown.

The study's findings and limits: Looking again later, the authors saw that most CMV-associated TCR beta chains seemed HLA-restricted. When analyzed later, a missense DCLRE1C variant was found to be linked to TCR beta V- and J-gene trimming.

V trimming: 1 base; J trimming: 4 bases; junction bases outside the gene matches: 5. The CDR3 loop spans 15 amino acids. Germline assignment: CDR1 SGHNT and CDR2 YYREEE (reference sequence). Use of 60 Vbeta and 13 Jbeta primers characterized the PCR. Here immunoSEQ multiplex PCR was the method, and the copy in TCRdb shows in-frame clones only, minus some. The repertoire holds about 110,000 clones, with 15% as singletons. This sequence joins TRBV5-4 and TRBJ2-1; TRBD2 matches at 7 bases. The specimen was PBMCs. The clonotype comes from a female donor in good health and CMV-seronegative. The CDR3 loop reads CASSLRREIYNEQFF. CDR3 nucleotides: TGTGCCAGCAGCTTGCGGCGGGAGATATACAATGAGCAGTTCTTC.